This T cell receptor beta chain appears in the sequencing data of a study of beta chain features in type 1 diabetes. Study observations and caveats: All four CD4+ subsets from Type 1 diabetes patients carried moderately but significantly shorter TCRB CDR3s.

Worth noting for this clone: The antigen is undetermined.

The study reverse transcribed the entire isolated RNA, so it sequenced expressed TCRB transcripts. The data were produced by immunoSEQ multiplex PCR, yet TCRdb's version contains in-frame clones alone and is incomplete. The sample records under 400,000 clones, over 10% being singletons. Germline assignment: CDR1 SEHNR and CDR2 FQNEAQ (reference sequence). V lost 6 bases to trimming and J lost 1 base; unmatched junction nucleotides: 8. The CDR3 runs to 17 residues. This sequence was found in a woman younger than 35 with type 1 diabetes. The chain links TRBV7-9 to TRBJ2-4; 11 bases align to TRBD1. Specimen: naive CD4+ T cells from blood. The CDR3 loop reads CASRKGQGEEAKNIQYF. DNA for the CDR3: TGTGCCAGCAGAAAGGGACAGGGGGAGGAGGCCAAAAACATTCAGTACTTC.